Presented here are 10 T cell receptor beta chains from one specimen sequenced in a study of blood T cell repertoires in COVID-19. Produced via immunoSEQ multiplex PCR; TCRdb's table is partial and in-frame only. The repertoire consists of approximately 220,000 clones, with around 85% occurring once and the leading ten covering under 20%. Sample: PBMCs or T cells enriched from blood (not recorded which). The receptors originated from a man in his forties who had recovered from COVID-19.

The CDR3, as DNA: TGCGCCAGCAACGAAGACAGGCTACCAGAGGGTGGCTACACCTTC. This encodes CASNEDRLPEGGYTF. The V call is TRBV5-1, the J call TRBJ1-2, with D perhaps TRBD1 (6 bases). This CDR3 has 15 residues. Looked up from germline, CDR1 is SGHRS and CDR2 is YFSETQ. V was pared by 6 bases and J by 7 bases, with 22 bases between. Filled out from reference TRBV5-1 and TRBJ1-2, the complete variable domain reads KAGVTQTPRYLIKTRGQQVTLSCSPISGHRSVSWYQQTPGQGLQFLFEYFSETQRNKGNFPGRFSGRQFSNSRSEMNVSTLELGDSALYLCASNEDRLPEGGYTFGSGTRLTVV.

This clone has a handful of counts. The chain couples TRBV2 to TRBJ1-2, with TRBD1 matching 8 bases. Germline values: CDR1 SNHLY, CDR2 FYNNEI. The ends lost 3 bases at V and 8 bases at J; junction bases unmatched: 11. This CDR3 has 15 amino acids. The CDR3 reads CASSEPMTGEEGYTF. Here the CDR3 DNA reads TGTGCCAGCAGTGAGCCAATGACAGGGGAGGAGGGCTACACCTTC.

The chain combines TRBV19 with TRBJ1-2; D unresolved. The germline gives CDR1 LNHDA, CDR2 SQIVND (reference sequence). Between the trimmed V and J ends, which lost 7 bases and 7 bases, there was a span of 16 bases. CDR3 length: 13 residues. This CDR3 reads CASTSAGGAGYTF. CDR3 DNA sequence: TGTGCCAGTACCTCAGCAGGTGGTGCTGGCTACACCTTC.

The chain uses TRBV19 and TRBJ1-1; D may be TRBD1 (5 bases). This CDR3 comprises 14 residues. V was clipped by 8 bases and J by 1 base, with 14 bases between them. Germline V CDR1 and CDR2: LNHDA, SQIVND (reference sequence). The CDR3 loop reads CASGEGARNTEAFF. The CDR3 nucleotides read TGTGCCAGTGGAGAAGGGGCCAGGAACACTGAAGCTTTCTTT.

The J gene is TRBJ2-3, the V gene TRBV10-3; 10 nucleotides align to TRBD2. Germline V gives CDR1 ENHRY, CDR2 SYGVKD. The CDR3 is 17 residues long. The ends lost 1 base at V and 4 bases at J; junction bases unmatched: 8. CDR3 in DNA: TGTGCCATCAGTGAGTACGGGACTAGCGTTCTACCAGATACGCAGTATTTT. Translated: CAISEYGTSVLPDTQYF.

The V gene is TRBV15, the J gene TRBJ2-1; D unclear. This CDR3 is built from 12 residues. Germline lookup yields CDR1 LNHNV and CDR2 YYDKDF (reference sequence). Trimming removed 0 bases at V and 13 bases at J, with 10 bases between. The CDR3 loop reads CATSRDWADQFF. The CDR3 DNA is TGTGCCACCAGCAGAGATTGGGCAGACCAGTTCTTC.

The rearrangement uses TRBV6-4 and TRBJ2-7; 10 positions agree with TRBD2. The CDR3 has 17 residues. Germline CDR1 is MRHNA and CDR2 is SNTAGT. The J segment lost 5 bases and the V segment lost 0 bases, leaving 10 bases of the junction unmatched. The CDR3 DNA reads as TGTGCCAGCAGTGACTCGCTCGTTAGCGGGAGGTTTAACGAGCAGTACTTC. Residues: CASSDSLVSGRFNEQYF.

The chain employs TRBV14 and TRBJ1-4; 9 bases map to TRBD1. With V trimmed by 0 bases and J by 7 bases, 6 bases remained unmatched. Germline CDR1 and CDR2: SGHDN and FVKESK. This CDR3 spans 16 amino acids. The CDR3 loop reads CASSQEPGTGTEKLFF. The CDR3 DNA follows: TGTGCCAGCAGCCAAGAACCCGGGACAGGGACTGAAAAACTGTTTTTT.

The rearrangement uses TRBV3-1 (or the pseudogene TRBV3-2) and TRBJ2-1; no firm D call. The V gene lost 2 bases and the J gene lost 8 bases, with 16 bases spanning the gap. The CDR3 sequence is 15 residues long. CDR1 is LGHDT, CDR2 YNNKEL, per germline (reference sequence). CDR3 protein: CASSQQTLRVHEQFF. The CDR3, as DNA: TGTGCCAGCAGCCAACAGACTCTCCGTGTCCATGAGCAGTTCTTC.

This chain joins TRBV13 and TRBJ2-5, with no clear D. Germline lookup yields CDR1 PRHDT and CDR2 FYEKMQ (reference sequence). V was shortened by 0 bases and J by 4 bases, with 6 bases between the two germline ends. The CDR3 runs 13 residues. CDR3 loop: CASSLGSTETQYF. CDR3 nucleotide sequence: TGTGCCAGCAGCTTAGGTAGTACAGAGACCCAGTACTTC.